This T cell receptor (beta chain) was observed in a study of blood T cell repertoires in COVID-19. On the study more broadly: T cells, B-cell-depleted T cells, or PBMCs supplied cDNA or gDNA.

Original analysis: The assay estimated nucleated cells by amplifying reference gene primers. The table came from immunoSEQ multiplex PCR; TCRdb's copy has only in-frame clones and leaves some out. V and J calls and clone size are given by that table; D and trimming were obtained from the DNA. The top ten hold approximately 1.5% of the sample, which has some 110,000 clones, 70% to 90% seen once. This clonotype was sampled from a man aged 40-50 years with acute or convalescent COVID-19. The sequencing sample was made of peripheral blood.

CDR3 nucleotides: TGCGCCAGCAGTAGCTTGGACAGGGATGGTTCACCCCTCCACTTT. Its translation is CASSSLDRDGSPLHF. The chain recombines TRBV10-2 with TRBJ1-6; TRBD1 matches at 8 bases. CDR3 size: 15 residues. The germline V gene has CDR1 WSHSY and CDR2 SAAADI. The V and J ends lost 5 bases and 9 bases, in that order; junction bases with no gene match: 9.